These 12 T cell receptor beta chains share one sample of origin, sequenced in a study of blood T cell repertoires in COVID-19. Repertoires were generated with immunoSEQ multiplex PCR, while TCRdb's copy carries only in-frame clones and drops some. The sample lists fewer than 250,000 clones; around four fifths were seen once. The specimen was peripheral blood. These receptors originate from a human donor in a cohort sampled during active COVID-19.

The chain employs TRBV30 and TRBJ2-3; D perhaps matches TRBD1 (6 bases). This CDR3 has 13 residues. Germline CDR1 GTSNPN, CDR2 SVGIG (reference sequence). With 2 bases removed from V and 2 bases from J, the gap between germline ends came to 8 bases. The DNA of the CDR3 is TGTGCCTGGAGTCGGGACAACACAGATACGCAGTATTTT. It encodes CAWSRDNTDTQYF.

The V call is TRBV4-1, the J call TRBJ1-4; 11 bases line up with TRBD1. Germline values: CDR1 MGHRA, CDR2 YSYEKL. The J segment lost 14 bases and the V segment lost 3 bases, leaving 14 bases of the junction unmatched. The CDR3 is made up of 16 amino acids. The CDR3 loop is CASSHHGTGGDWPLFF. The DNA for the CDR3 is TGCGCCAGCAGCCACCATGGGACAGGGGGGGATTGGCCTCTGTTTTTT.

The chain combines TRBV9 with TRBJ2-3; 7 bases fit TRBD2. The CDR3 totals 14 residues. J was trimmed by 6 bases and V by 2 bases; bases with no gene match: 6. Germline CDR1 and CDR2: SGDLS and YYNGEE. The chain's CDR3 is CASSVRGEPDTQYF. In nucleotides, the CDR3 is TGTGCCAGCAGCGTCCGGGGGGAACCTGATACGCAGTATTTT.

DNA of the CDR3: TGTGCCAGCAGCTTAGCGGGACAGGGGGACGCCAAAAACATTCAGTACTTC. Residues: CASSLAGQGDAKNIQYF. The chain employs TRBV7-9 and TRBJ2-4; TRBD1 aligns across 11 bases. The germline V gene has CDR1 SEHNR and CDR2 FQNEAQ (reference sequence). The V gene end was trimmed by 0 bases and the J gene end by 1 base; junction bases not matched to a gene: 2. The CDR3 has 17 residues.

The rearrangement uses TRBV6-5 and TRBJ1-2, with D uncertain. This CDR3 is built from 13 residues. The ends were cut back, 5 bases at V and 7 bases at J, with 14 bases in the middle. Germline CDR1 is MNHEY and CDR2 is SVGAGI. Here the CDR3 reads CASSQTLNLGYTF. In DNA, the CDR3 is TGTGCCAGCAGTCAAACTTTGAACCTTGGCTACACCTTC.

V and J are TRBV4-2 and TRBJ2-1, with 13 bases matching TRBD2. CDR1 and CDR2 from the germline V gene are LGHNA and YNFKEQ. The CDR3 spans 16 residues. V dropped 4 bases and J dropped 6; count of bases not matched to a gene: 6. The CDR3 DNA reads as TGTGCCAGCAGCCCCTCACTAGCGGGGGGGGTCAATGAGCAGTTCTTC. It yields the protein CASSPSLAGGVNEQFF.

The chain couples TRBV3-1 (or the pseudogene TRBV3-2) to TRBJ2-2; tentative D call: TRBD1 (6 bases). This CDR3 spans 15 amino acids. In germline, CDR1 is LGHDT, CDR2 YNNKEL (reference sequence). V shed 3 bases and J shed 4 bases, with 12 bases lying between them. The CDR3 DNA follows: TGTGCCAGCAGCCAGCACAGGGACGGCACCGGGGAGCTGTTTTTT. Its translation: CASSQHRDGTGELFF.

The chain has TRBV5-5 and TRBJ2-1; D remains unclear. This CDR3 spans 12 amino acids. V shed 4 bases and J shed 5 bases, with 7 bases lying between them. From germline, CDR1 is SGHKS and CDR2 YYEKEE (reference sequence). This chain's CDR3 is CASSPPHNEQFF. The CDR3 bases are TGTGCCAGCAGCCCTCCCCACAATGAGCAGTTCTTC.

This clone was picked up one time. The chain carries TRBV7-2 and TRBJ2-1; no clear D. The CDR3 has 14 amino acids. Germline assignment: CDR1 SGHTA and CDR2 FQGNSA. Trimming took 5 bases from V and 0 from J, leaving 8 bases between them. CDR3 nucleotide sequence: TGTGCCAGCAGCCCCGTGAGCTCCTACAATGAGCAGTTCTTC. It codes for CASSPVSSYNEQFF.

CDR3 in DNA: TGTGCCAGCAGCCCGACCCGGACAGAATCGAACACTGAAGCTTTCTTT. It is translated as CASSPTRTESNTEAFF. The rearrangement uses TRBV4-2 and TRBJ1-1, with a tentative D call TRBD1 (6 bases). Germline loops: CDR1 LGHNA, CDR2 YNFKEQ. Trimming cost V 4 bases and J 1 base, with 16 bases left between them. The CDR3 is made up of 16 amino acids.

J is TRBJ2-2 and V is TRBV6-5, with 8 bases matching TRBD1. After removal of 7 bases from V and 8 bases from J, the junction contained 6 bases not matched to a gene. The length of the CDR3 is 13 residues. Germline CDR1 and CDR2: MNHEY and SVGAGI. The CDR3 DNA follows: TGTGCCAGCACCTGGACAGGGTGGGGGGAGCTGTTTTTT. Translated: CASTWTGWGELFF.

The chain couples TRBV21-1 to TRBJ1-5. TRBV21-1 is recorded as a pseudogene. CDR3 length: 9 residues. CDR3 nucleotides: TGTGCCCCGGGGGGGGAGCAGCATTTT. It encodes CAPGGEQHF.